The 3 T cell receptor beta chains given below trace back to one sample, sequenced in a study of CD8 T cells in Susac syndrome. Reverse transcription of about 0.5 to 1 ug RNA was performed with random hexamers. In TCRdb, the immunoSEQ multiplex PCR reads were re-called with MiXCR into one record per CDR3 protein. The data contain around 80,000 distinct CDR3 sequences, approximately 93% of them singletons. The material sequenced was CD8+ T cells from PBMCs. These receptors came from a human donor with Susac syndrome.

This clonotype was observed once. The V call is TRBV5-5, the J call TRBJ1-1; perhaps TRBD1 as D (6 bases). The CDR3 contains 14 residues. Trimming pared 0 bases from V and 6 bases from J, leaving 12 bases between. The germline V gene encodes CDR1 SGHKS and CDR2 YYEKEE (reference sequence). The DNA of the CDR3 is TGTGCCAGCAGCTTGGCCAGGGGACCTCCTGAAGCTTTCTTT. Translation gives CASSLARGPPEAFF.

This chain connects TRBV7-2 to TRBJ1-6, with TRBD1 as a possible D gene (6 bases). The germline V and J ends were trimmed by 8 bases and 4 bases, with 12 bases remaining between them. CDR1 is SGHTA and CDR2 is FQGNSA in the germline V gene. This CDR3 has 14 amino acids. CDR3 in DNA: TGTGCCAGCGCGGACAGATATTATAATTCACCCCTCCACTTT. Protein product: CASADRYYNSPLHF. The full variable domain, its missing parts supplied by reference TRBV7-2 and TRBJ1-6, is GAGVSQSPSNKVTEKGKDVELRCDPISGHTALYWYRQSLGQGLEFLIYFQGNSAPDKSGLPSDRFSAERTGGSVSTLTIQRTQQEDSAVYLCASADRYYNSPLHFGNGTRLTVT.

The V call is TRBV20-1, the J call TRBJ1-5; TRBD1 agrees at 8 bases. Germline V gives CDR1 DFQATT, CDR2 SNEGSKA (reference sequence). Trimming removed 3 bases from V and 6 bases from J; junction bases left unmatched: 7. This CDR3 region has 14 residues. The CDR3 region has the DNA TGCAGTGCTAGGGCCGGACAGGGAAGTCAGCCCCAGCATTTT. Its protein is CSARAGQGSQPQHF.